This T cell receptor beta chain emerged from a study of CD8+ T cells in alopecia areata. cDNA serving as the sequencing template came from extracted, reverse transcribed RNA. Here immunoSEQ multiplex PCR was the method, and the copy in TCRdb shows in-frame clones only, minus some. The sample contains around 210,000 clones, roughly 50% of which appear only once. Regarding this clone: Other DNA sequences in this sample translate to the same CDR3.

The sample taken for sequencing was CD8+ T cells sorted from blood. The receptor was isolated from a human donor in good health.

CDR3 nucleotide sequence: TGTGCCAGTAGTATAGGAACGGGTTCCTACGAGCAGTACTTC. It encodes CASSIGTGSYEQYF. The chain uses TRBV19 and TRBJ2-7; no definite D call. V was trimmed by 1 base and J by 1 base, leaving 8 bases between them. Germline V CDR1 and CDR2: LNHDA, SQIVND (reference sequence). The CDR3 loop spans 14 amino acids.